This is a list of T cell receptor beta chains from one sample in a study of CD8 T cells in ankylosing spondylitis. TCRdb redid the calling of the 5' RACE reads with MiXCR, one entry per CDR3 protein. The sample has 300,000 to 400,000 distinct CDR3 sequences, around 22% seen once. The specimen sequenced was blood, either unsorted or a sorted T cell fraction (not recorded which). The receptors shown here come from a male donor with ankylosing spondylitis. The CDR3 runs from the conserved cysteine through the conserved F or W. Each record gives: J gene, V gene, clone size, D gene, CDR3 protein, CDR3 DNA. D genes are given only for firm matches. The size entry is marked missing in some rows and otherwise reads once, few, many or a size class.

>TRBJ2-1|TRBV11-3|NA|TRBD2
CASSPTGTRPGEQFF
TGTGCCAGCAGCCCTACCGGGACTAGACCGGGTGAGCAGTTCTTC
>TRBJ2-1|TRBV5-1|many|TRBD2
CASSSLPGKAGEGNEQFF
TGCGCCAGCAGCTCCCTTCCCGGGAAAGCGGGAGAAGGTAATGAGCAGTTCTTC
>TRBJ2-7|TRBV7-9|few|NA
CASSLAEQGTNEQYF
TGTGCCAGCAGCTTAGCGGAACAGGGTACCAACGAGCAGTACTTC
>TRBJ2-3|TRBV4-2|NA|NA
CASSQVAGGTDTQYF
TGTGCCAGCAGCCAAGTAGCAGGGGGCACAGATACGCAGTATTTT
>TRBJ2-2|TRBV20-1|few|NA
CSAAPGGQSRELFF
TGCAGTGCCGCTCCCGGGGGACAGAGCAGGGAGCTGTTTTTT
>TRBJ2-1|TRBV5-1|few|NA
CASSLSIAQWVDEQFF
TGCGCCAGCAGCTTGTCCATAGCACAATGGGTCGATGAGCAGTTCTTC
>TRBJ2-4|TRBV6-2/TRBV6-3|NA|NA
CASSYVPRVVPNIQYF
TGTGCCAGCAGTTACGTGCCGCGAGTCGTCCCAAACATTCAGTACTTC
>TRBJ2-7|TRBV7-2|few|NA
CASSKEQHHSYEQYF
TGTGCCAGCAGCAAAGAGCAGCATCACTCCTACGAGCAGTACTTC
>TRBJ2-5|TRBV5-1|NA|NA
CASSSGVGSQETQYF
TGCGCCAGCAGCTCGGGCGTGGGGAGTCAAGAGACCCAGTACTTC
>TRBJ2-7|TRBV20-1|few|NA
CSVRAWEYEQYF
TGCAGTGTAAGGGCTTGGGAATACGAGCAGTACTTC
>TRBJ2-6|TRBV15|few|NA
CATSRGGRTAGANVLTF
TGTGCCACCAGCAGAGGGGGCAGGACTGCTGGGGCCAACGTCCTGACTTTC
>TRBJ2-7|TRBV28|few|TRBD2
CASSLSGPSYEQYF
TGTGCCAGCAGTCTTAGCGGGCCCTCCTACGAGCAGTACTTC
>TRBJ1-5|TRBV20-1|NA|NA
CSARRGPTNQPQHF
TGCAGTGCTAGACGGGGACCGACAAATCAGCCCCAGCATTTT
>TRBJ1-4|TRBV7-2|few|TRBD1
CASSLNGGQLNEKLFF
TGTGCCAGCAGCTTAAACGGGGGACAGCTAAATGAAAAACTGTTTTTT
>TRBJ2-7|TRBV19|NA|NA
CASRKRADSAYEQYF
TGTGCCAGTAGAAAGAGGGCGGACAGTGCCTACGAGCAGTACTTC
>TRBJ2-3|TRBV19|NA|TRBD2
CASSPRRTSGGDTQYF
TGTGCCAGTAGTCCTCGAAGGACTAGCGGGGGAGATACGCAGTATTTT
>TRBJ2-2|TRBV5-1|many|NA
CASSLDGVTTGELFF
TGCGCCAGCAGCTTGGATGGGGTAACAACCGGGGAGCTGTTTTTT
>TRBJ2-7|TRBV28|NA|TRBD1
CASESTGYEQYF
TGTGCCAGCGAATCGACAGGGTACGAGCAGTACTTC
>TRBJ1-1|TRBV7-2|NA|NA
CASSQRYEAFF
TGTGCCAGCAGCCAAAGATATGAAGCTTTCTTT
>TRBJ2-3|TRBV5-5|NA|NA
CASSPFPEGTDTQYF
TGTGCCAGCAGCCCGTTTCCCGAGGGGACAGATACGCAGTATTTT
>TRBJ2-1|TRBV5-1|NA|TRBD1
CASSLNPGQTYNEQFF
TGCGCCAGCAGCTTAAACCCGGGACAGACGTACAATGAGCAGTTCTTC
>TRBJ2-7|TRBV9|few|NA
CASSVALLHEQYF
TGTGCCAGCAGCGTAGCTCTACTCCACGAGCAGTACTTC
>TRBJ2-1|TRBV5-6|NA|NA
CASSLQAARRAEFF
TGTGCCAGCAGCTTGCAAGCCGCCCGACGAGCGGAGTTCTTC